This T cell receptor beta chain was retrieved from a study of cytomegalovirus exposure and HLA in healthy donors. Points from the study as a whole: Within an earlier analysis, most TCR beta V segments proved productive either about 87% or about 30% of the time. Only CMV serostatus was available as immune exposure information. Common viral pathogens seemed, in a later analysis, to connect with several of the most significant clusters. Rare TCR sequences predominated, though certain public TCRs were found in many donors.

With 60 Vbeta and 13 Jbeta primers, the PCR was carried out. Here immunoSEQ multiplex PCR was the method, and the copy in TCRdb shows in-frame clones only, minus some. The sample carries 200,000 or so clones, over 60% recorded once. A remark on this clone: Its antigen is not known.

The junction had 2 bases not matched to a gene; V was cut back by 2 bases and J by 0 bases. There are 17 residues in the CDR3. CDR1 is KGHSH and CDR2 is LQKENI in the germline V gene. This chain uses TRBV18 with TRBJ2-2, with 11 bases matching TRBD2. This sequence originates from a woman aged 25 to 39 in good health and CMV-seropositive. Sequenced input: PBMCs. The CDR3 nucleotides are TGTGCCAGCTCACCATCTAGCGGGGGGCCGAACACCGGGGAGCTGTTTTTT. It specifies CASSPSSGGPNTGELFF.